A single sample is the source of the 20 T cell receptor beta chains below, sequenced in a study of neurological immune-mediated disorders. TCRdb fed the 5' RACE reads into MiXCR, producing one record per CDR3 protein. The sample lists about 50,000 distinct CDR3 sequences, 10% occurring once. The sequenced sample was PBMCs. Receptor source: a man aged 65-85 years with HTLV-1-associated myelopathy (HAM/TSP).

This clonotype was picked up many times. The rearrangement joins TRBV5-1 to TRBJ2-7; D remains ambiguous. This CDR3 is 13 amino acids long. V was trimmed by 4 bases and J by 2 bases, leaving 10 bases between them. Germline V gene lookup returns CDR1 SGHRS and CDR2 YFSETQ. CDR3 in amino acids: CASSIDTTYEQYF. CDR3 nucleotides: TGCGCCAGCAGCATCGACACAACCTACGAGCAGTACTTC.

This clonotype appeared many times. This chain joins TRBV7-2 and TRBJ1-3; TRBD1 matches at 9 bases. Trimming removed 8 bases from V and 2 bases from J; junction bases left unmatched: 10. The length of the CDR3 is 16 residues. Germline V gives CDR1 SGHTA, CDR2 FQGNSA. CDR3 sequence (DNA): TGTGCCAGCTCGCAGGGACAGGGAAGGACTGGAAACACCATATATTTT. It yields the protein CASSQGQGRTGNTIYF.

This clonotype has ten or more counts. Relative to the germline gene, one junction end is altered; a read error may explain this. The chain combines TRBV20-1 with TRBJ1-2; 9 bases agree with TRBD1. This CDR3 comprises 15 residues. The germline V gene encodes CDR1 DFQATT and CDR2 SNEGSKA (reference sequence). The DNA of the CDR3 is TGCAGTGCCAGAGGGACAGGGACCCTTTTTTCTGGCTACACCTTC. It is translated as CSARGTGTLFSGYTF.

This clonotype was detected ten times or more. The rearrangement uses TRBV2 and TRBJ2-1; D is unclear. This CDR3 contains 13 residues. Germline-derived CDR1 and CDR2 are SNHLY and FYNNEI. V was pared by 8 bases and J by 0 bases, with 8 bases between. The CDR3 DNA sequence: TGTGCCAGCTCGGTGAACTCCTACAATGAGCAGTTCTTC. This sequence encodes CASSVNSYNEQFF.

Many counts were recorded for this clonotype. V is TRBV7-2 and J is TRBJ1-1; TRBD1 might be the D (6 bases). The CDR3 length is 14 residues. Germline CDR1 reads SGHTA; CDR2 reads FQGNSA. Trimming pared 5 bases from V and 4 bases from J, leaving 14 bases between. The CDR3 DNA sequence: TGTGCCAGCAGCCACAGGGTGAGAGGCACTGAAGCTTTCTTT. Amino acid sequence: CASSHRVRGTEAFF. The whole variable domain, remainder taken from reference TRBV7-2 and TRBJ1-1, is GAGVSQSPSNKVTEKGKDVELRCDPISGHTALYWYRQSLGQGLEFLIYFQGNSAPDKSGLPSDRFSAERTGGSVSTLTIQRTQQEDSAVYLCASSHRVRGTEAFFGQGTRLTVV.

This clonotype has at least ten counts. This chain connects TRBV7-2 to TRBJ2-5; weak D call: TRBD2 (5 bases). This CDR3 spans 14 amino acids. Germline-derived CDR1 and CDR2 are SGHTA and FQGNSA. The V and J ends lost 1 base and 4 bases respectively, with 10 bases between them. Written as DNA, the CDR3 is TGTGCCAGCAGCTTAGATGGGAGCGGAGAGACCCAGTACTTC. It codes for CASSLDGSGETQYF.

This clonotype has a count of ten or more. This chain uses TRBV24-1 with TRBJ2-2, with D unclear. Germline V gene data show CDR1 as KGHDR and CDR2 as SFDVKD. Trimming left V 0 bases short and J 4 bases short, with 8 bases between. The CDR3 runs to 15 residues. The DNA of the CDR3 is TGTGCCACCAGTGATTTGAGCGATGTCACCGGGGAGCTGTTTTTT. It codes for CATSDLSDVTGELFF.

The genes are TRBV28 and TRBJ1-1; D is uncertain. The CDR3 length is 15 residues. CDR1 is MDHEN and CDR2 is SYDVKM in the germline V gene. CDR3 sequence reads: CVSSSHGPSGTEAFF. The CDR3 DNA sequence: TGTGTCAGTAGTTCCCACGGCCCCTCGGGGACTGAAGCTTTCTTT. Based on the CDR3 plus reference TRBV28 and TRBJ1-1, the full variable domain is DVKVTQSSRYLVKRTGEKVFLECVQDMDHENMFWYRQDPGLGLRLIYFSYDVKMKEKGDIPEGYSVSREKKERFSLILESASTNQTSMYLCVSSSHGPSGTEAFFGQGTRLTVV.

There are many counts of this clonotype. The V gene is TRBV7-2, the J gene TRBJ2-3; a weak D match, TRBD2 (5 bases). The length of the CDR3 is 15 residues. Trimming pared 1 base from V and 4 bases from J, leaving 12 bases between. Germline loops: CDR1 SGHTA, CDR2 FQGNSA. The chain's CDR3 is CASSLGVGSADTQYF. The CDR3 region has the DNA TGTGCCAGCAGCTTAGGGGTGGGGAGCGCAGATACGCAGTATTTT.

This clonotype has at least ten counts. V is TRBV19 and J is TRBJ1-6; D is undetermined. The CDR3 is made up of 15 amino acids. The V gene lost 7 bases and the J gene lost 4 bases, with 14 bases spanning the gap. The germline V gene has CDR1 LNHDA and CDR2 SQIVND (reference sequence). CDR3 sequence: CASTTDHRYNSPLHF. The DNA for the CDR3 is TGTGCCAGTACCACGGACCACCGTTATAATTCACCCCTCCACTTT.

This clonotype was recorded at least ten times. The rearrangement uses TRBV5-1 and TRBJ2-2, with 13 bases that match TRBD2. This CDR3 contains 19 residues. With V trimmed by 2 bases and J by 4 bases, 11 bases remained unmatched. Germline CDR1 and CDR2: SGHRS and YFSETQ. In nucleotides, the CDR3 is TGCGCCAGCAGCTTCCTCCCACTAGCGGGAGGGTCAGGCACCGGGGAGCTGTTTTTT. Protein sequence: CASSFLPLAGGSGTGELFF.

This clonotype was observed many times. The chain has TRBV12-3 or TRBV12-4 and TRBJ2-2; D unresolved. The CDR3 runs to 14 residues. V dropped 1 base and J dropped 9 bases, with 12 bases sitting between them. The CDR3 loop is CASSLGGSARELFF. The CDR3 region has the DNA TGTGCCAGCAGTTTAGGCGGCTCTGCCCGGGAGCTGTTTTTT.

A word on this clonotype: This clone may be a read error of a much larger clone one base away. The chain carries TRBV27 and TRBJ2-2; D unclear. In germline, CDR1 is MNHEY, CDR2 SMNVEV (reference sequence). The CDR3 is 15 amino acids. CDR3 protein: CACSLLTQNTGELFF. CDR3 nucleotide sequence: TGTGCCTGCAGTTTACTCACCCAGAACACCGGGGAGCTGTTTTTT.

This chain joins TRBV6-1 and TRBJ2-2; D perhaps matches TRBD1 (6 bases). This CDR3 is 14 amino acids long. The germline V and J ends were trimmed by 6 bases and 3 bases, with 11 bases remaining between them. CDR1 and CDR2 from the germline V gene are MNHNS and SASEGT. CDR3 residues: CASRPTGYTGELFF. As DNA, the CDR3 is TGTGCCAGCAGACCGACAGGATACACCGGGGAGCTGTTTTTT.

The sample holds many counts of this clonotype. The CDR3 region is CASSFTDSYGYTF. The CDR3 DNA reads as TGCGCCAGCAGCTTCACAGACAGCTATGGCTACACCTTC. The rearrangement joins TRBV5-1 to TRBJ1-2, with a tentative D call TRBD1 (5 bases). This CDR3 region has 13 residues. The V gene's germline CDR1 is SGHRS and CDR2 YFSETQ. The ends were cut back, 2 bases at V and 4 bases at J, with 9 bases in the middle.

Many counts were recorded for this clonotype. The gene calls are TRBV7-9 and TRBJ2-7, with unresolved D. Germline-derived CDR1 and CDR2 are SEHNR and FQNEAQ (reference sequence). The CDR3 is 12 residues long. Trimming cost V 2 bases and J 6 bases, with 8 bases left between them. The CDR3: CASSLMAAEQYF. The CDR3 region has the DNA TGTGCCAGCAGCTTAATGGCGGCCGAGCAGTACTTC.

There are many counts of this clonotype. V and J are TRBV20-1 and TRBJ2-7; 13 bases agree with TRBD2. The V gene end was trimmed by 4 bases and the J gene end by 5 bases; junction bases not matched to a gene: 11. The CDR3 has 16 amino acids. Germline lookup yields CDR1 DFQATT and CDR2 SNEGSKA (reference sequence). Written as DNA, the CDR3 is TGCAGTGCTAACCCCCTGACTAGCGGGAGGTCGGACGAGCAGTACTTC. Translating it yields CSANPLTSGRSDEQYF.

This clonotype came up many times. The chain uses TRBV6-2 or TRBV6-3 and TRBJ2-1; D uncertain. The CDR3 is 12 amino acids. Trimming stripped 6 bases from V and 6 bases from J, with 9 bases between. CDR1 and CDR2 from the germline V gene are MNHEY and SVGEGT. The CDR3 spells CASSTLPNEQFF. In DNA form, the CDR3 reads TGTGCCAGCAGCACCTTACCCAATGAGCAGTTCTTC.

At least ten counts were recorded for this clonotype. The genes are TRBV5-6 and TRBJ2-4; 7 bases are a match to TRBD1. J gave up 7 bases and V 5 bases, and 6 bases lay outside the gene matches. The CDR3 is made up of 13 amino acids. Germline values: CDR1 SGHDT, CDR2 YYEEEE. CDR3 sequence (DNA): TGTGCCAGCAGAAGGACAGGTTACAACATTCAGTACTTC. Its protein is CASRRTGYNIQYF.

The chain uses TRBV12-3 or TRBV12-4 and TRBJ2-7; D not resolved. Trimming shortened V by 5 bases and J by 5 bases, and 16 bases separated the two germline ends. The length of the CDR3 is 14 residues. CDR3 protein: CASSLIGVAHEQYF. The CDR3 DNA is TGTGCCAGCAGTCTAATTGGAGTTGCCCACGAGCAGTACTTC.